Listed below are T cell receptor beta chains from one sample, sequenced in a study of vaccination and CD4 T cells after COVID-19. Their antigens remain unidentified. MiXCR, run by TCRdb on the PCR reads, gives a single entry per CDR3 protein. The data hold 20,000 or so distinct CDR3 sequences, with approximately 22% observed a single time. The sequencing sample was made of cultured CD4+ T cells from blood. These receptors all come from a human donor with COVID-19. Both conserved end residues are part of each CDR3. D genes are given only for firm matches. The size entry is marked missing in some rows and otherwise reads once, few, many or a size class.

v_gene	j_gene	d_gene	abundance	CDR3nt	CDR3aa
TRBV12-5	TRBJ2-5	TRBD1	.	TGTGCTAGTGGGCCCCCAGGGGGCGGAGAGACCCAGTACTTC	CASGPPGGGETQYF
TRBV5-1	TRBJ2-7	.	.	TGCGCCAGCAGACTAAATCTGGGGGACTACGAGCAGTACTTC	CASRLNLGDYEQYF
TRBV5-1	TRBJ2-5	.	.	TGCGCCAGCAGCTTGGGGATAGCGGCCATACAAGAGACCCAGTACTTC	CASSLGIAAIQETQYF
TRBV3-1	TRBJ2-3	.	.	TGTGCCAGCAGCCGAGACACGTACACAGATACGCAGTATTTT	CASSRDTYTDTQYF
TRBV6-1	TRBJ2-2	TRBD1	medium-sized	TGTGCCAGCAGCCGGGACAGGGCGAACACCGGGGAGCTGTTTTTT	CASSRDRANTGELFF
TRBV6-1	TRBJ1-1	.	few	TGTGCCAGCAGTCAAAGACTGAACACTGAAGCTTTCTTT	CASSQRLNTEAFF
TRBV5-1	TRBJ2-1	TRBD1	once	TGCGCCAGCAGCGCTCCGGACAGGTCCTACAATGAGCAGTTCTTC	CASSAPDRSYNEQFF
TRBV14	TRBJ1-5	.	.	TGTGCCAGCAGCCATTCAGAGGGGCAGCCCCAGCATTTT	CASSHSEGQPQHF
TRBV10-2	TRBJ2-1	.	.	TGCGCCAGCCGACTAGTCAATGAGCAGTTCTTC	CASRLVNEQFF
TRBV18	TRBJ1-1	.	few	TGTGCCACGGCCGTAGACATGAACACTGAAGCTTTCTTT	CATAVDMNTEAFF
TRBV5-1	TRBJ2-4	TRBD1	.	TGCGCCAGCAGCCCCGTCTACAGGGGTCAGAGCCTGGCCAAAAACATTCAGTACTTC	CASSPVYRGQSLAKNIQYF
TRBV7-6	TRBJ2-7	TRBD2	few	TGTGCCAGCAGCCGGAGCAGGTCTAGCGGGGTGTACGAGCAGTACTTC	CASSRSRSSGVYEQYF
TRBV24-1	TRBJ1-5	.	medium-sized	TGTGCCACCAGTCACCGGGACACCAATCAGCCCCAGCATTTT	CATSHRDTNQPQHF
TRBV25-1	TRBJ2-5	.	.	TGTGCCAGCAGTTACGCGGGGGCGCGGGAGACCCAGTACTTC	CASSYAGARETQYF
TRBV7-7	TRBJ2-5	.	few	TGTGCTAGCAGCTTAGGAGAAGGGGTTATAGAGACCCAGTACTTC	CASSLGEGVIETQYF
TRBV11-2	TRBJ2-2	TRBD2	few	TGTGCCAGCAGCCCTAGCGGGAAGAACACCGGGGAGCTGTTTTTT	CASSPSGKNTGELFF
TRBV5-1	TRBJ2-5	.	.	TGCGCCAGCAGCATGGGGGACGACTCGAGGGCGGAGACCCAGTACTTC	CASSMGDDSRAETQYF
TRBV19	TRBJ1-2	.	.	TGTGCCAGTAGTATCTGGGATAACTATGGCTACACCTTC	CASSIWDNYGYTF
TRBV10-1	TRBJ2-6	.	few	TGCGCCAGCAAGGGATCTGGGGCCAACGTCCTGACTTTC	CASKGSGANVLTF
TRBV7-9	TRBJ2-5	TRBD1	few	TGTGCCAGCAGCTTTCTATTGACAGGGGACGGGGGAGAGACCCAGTACTTC	CASSFLLTGDGGETQYF
TRBV12-3/TRBV12-4	TRBJ1-4	.	once	TGTGCCAGCAGTTCAACGGGGTTTGGGGAAAAACTGTTTTTT	CASSSTGFGEKLFF
TRBV11-2	TRBJ1-1	.	.	TGTGCCAGCAGCTTAGATTCCTATTGGGGGGACACTGAAGCTTTCTTT	CASSLDSYWGDTEAFF
TRBV5-1	TRBJ1-2	.	few	TGCGCCAGCAGCTTTGGGGGCGCGGACTATGGCTACACCTTC	CASSFGGADYGYTF
TRBV20-1	TRBJ2-3	.	.	TGCAGTGCTAGCAGGGTGTCCGATACGCAGTATTTT	CSASRVSDTQYF
TRBV7-2	TRBJ1-2	TRBD1	.	TGTGCCAGCAGCTTAGTCCCGGGGGCAGGGGGTGGCTCGGACTATGGCTACACCTTC	CASSLVPGAGGGSDYGYTF
TRBV7-9	TRBJ2-7	TRBD1	once	TGTGCCAGCAGCTTGCCGGGACAGGGGGCGTCCGAGCAGTACTTC	CASSLPGQGASEQYF
TRBV20-1	TRBJ1-2	.	medium-sized	TGCAGTGCACCCGACAGGATGGGCTACACCTTC	CSAPDRMGYTF
TRBV20-1	TRBJ1-6	TRBD1	.	TGCAGTGCTAGAGCCACGCGGACAGGGGGTTTTAATTCACCCCTCCACTTT	CSARATRTGGFNSPLHF
TRBV6-5	TRBJ1-1	TRBD1	few	TGTGCCAGCAGTTACCCACAAAAGACAGGGGGCACTGAAGCTTTCTTT	CASSYPQKTGGTEAFF
TRBV20-1	TRBJ2-3	.	few	TGCAGTGCTAGACTTGCGGGGACATATTCTAGCACAGATACGCAGTATTTT	CSARLAGTYSSTDTQYF
TRBV6-2/TRBV6-3	TRBJ2-1	TRBD2	.	TGTGCCAGCAGCCCCCCGGTAGGGACTAGCGGTTACAATGAGCAGTTCTTC	CASSPPVGTSGYNEQFF
TRBV29-1	TRBJ2-7	TRBD2	.	TGCAGCGTTGAAGATCGATCGGTAGGACTAGCGGGGGGTTTTTTCTCCTACGAGCAGTACTTC	CSVEDRSVGLAGGFFSYEQYF
TRBV11-2	TRBJ1-2	.	.	TGTGCCAGCAGCTTATCGTTGTATGGCTACACCTTC	CASSLSLYGYTF
TRBV7-2	TRBJ2-7	.	.	TGTGCCAGCAGCTCTATACAGGGCTACGAGCAGTACTTC	CASSSIQGYEQYF
TRBV10-3	TRBJ2-5	.	few	TGTGCCATCAGTGGACACAGGGCCCCACAAGAGACCCAGTACTTC	CAISGHRAPQETQYF
TRBV7-6	TRBJ1-5	.	few	TGTGCCAGCAGCTTCCGGGAAAATCAGCCCCAGCATTTT	CASSFRENQPQHF
TRBV5-1	TRBJ2-1	TRBD1	.	TGCGCCAGCAGCAAAGGACAGGGCTTGGGCAATGAGCAGTTCTTC	CASSKGQGLGNEQFF
TRBV2	TRBJ1-2	.	large	TGTGCCAGCAGCGGTGATACAGGGATCTATGGCTACACCTTC	CASSGDTGIYGYTF
TRBV4-2	TRBJ2-7	.	few	TGTGCCAGCAGCCAAGATTTTGAGGGAGGCTACGAGCAGTACTTC	CASSQDFEGGYEQYF
TRBV20-1	TRBJ1-5	TRBD1	few	TGCAGTGCCGCTACAGGGGGCGCACATCAGCCCCAGCATTTT	CSAATGGAHQPQHF
TRBV7-6	TRBJ1-2	TRBD1	.	TGTGCCAGCAGCCTTCGACCCGGGACAGGGGTCGTAGGCTACACCTTC	CASSLRPGTGVVGYTF
TRBV6-2/TRBV6-3	TRBJ2-6	.	.	TGTGCCAGCAGTTACCAGTCCTCTGGGGCCAACGTCCTGACTTTC	CASSYQSSGANVLTF
TRBV6-2/TRBV6-3	TRBJ2-7	.	few	TGTGCCAGCAGCGTCGGCGGGGCTCAATACGAGCAGTACTTC	CASSVGGAQYEQYF
TRBV6-1	TRBJ2-2	TRBD1	few	TGTGCCAGCAGCCGAGGACAGGGGAGGCCCGGGGAGCTGTTTTTT	CASSRGQGRPGELFF
TRBV20-1	TRBJ1-5	.	medium-sized	TGCAGTGCAAAAACAGGGAGCAGCAATCAGCCCCAGCATTTT	CSAKTGSSNQPQHF